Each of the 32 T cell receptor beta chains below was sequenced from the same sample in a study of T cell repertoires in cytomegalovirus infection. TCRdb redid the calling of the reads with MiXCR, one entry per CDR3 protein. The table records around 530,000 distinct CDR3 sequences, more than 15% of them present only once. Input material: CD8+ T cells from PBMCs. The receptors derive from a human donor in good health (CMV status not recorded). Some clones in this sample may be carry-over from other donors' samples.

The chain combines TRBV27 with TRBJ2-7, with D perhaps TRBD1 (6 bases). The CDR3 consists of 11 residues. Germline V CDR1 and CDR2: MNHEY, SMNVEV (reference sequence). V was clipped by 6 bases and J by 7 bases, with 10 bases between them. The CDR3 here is CASSQQGEQYF. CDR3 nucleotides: TGTGCCAGCAGCCAGCAGGGGGAGCAGTACTTC.

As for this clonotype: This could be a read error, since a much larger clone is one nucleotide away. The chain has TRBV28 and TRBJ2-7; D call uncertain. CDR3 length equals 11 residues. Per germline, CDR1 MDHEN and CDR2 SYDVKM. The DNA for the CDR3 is TGTGCCAGCAGCAAGACCTACGATCAGTACTTC. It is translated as CASSKTYDQYF. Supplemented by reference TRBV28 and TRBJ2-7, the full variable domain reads DVKVTQSSRYLVKRTGEKVFLECVQDMDHENMFWYRQDPGLGLRLIYFSYDVKMKEKGDIPEGYSVSREKKERFSLILESASTNQTSMYLCASSKTYDQYFGPGTRLTVT.

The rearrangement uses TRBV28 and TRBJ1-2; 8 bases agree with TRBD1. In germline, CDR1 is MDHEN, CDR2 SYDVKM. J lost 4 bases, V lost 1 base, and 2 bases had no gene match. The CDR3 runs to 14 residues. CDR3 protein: CASSLLQGGYGYTF. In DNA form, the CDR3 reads TGTGCCAGCAGTTTATTACAGGGGGGCTATGGCTACACCTTC.

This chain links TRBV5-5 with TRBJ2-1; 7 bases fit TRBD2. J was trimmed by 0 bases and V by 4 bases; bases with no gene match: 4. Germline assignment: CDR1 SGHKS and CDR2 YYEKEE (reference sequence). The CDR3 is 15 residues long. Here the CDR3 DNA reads TGTGCCAGCAGCGTGCGGGGGATCTCCTACAATGAGCAGTTCTTC. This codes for CASSVRGISYNEQFF.

The DNA for the CDR3 is TGTGCCAGCAGTTTAGGCCCCGGGACTAGCGGGAGGGCCAGGGACACAGATACGCAGTATTTT. Translation gives CASSLGPGTSGRARDTDTQYF. The chain recombines TRBV28 with TRBJ2-3, with 16 bases fitting TRBD2. Germline loops: CDR1 MDHEN, CDR2 SYDVKM. The CDR3 runs 21 residues. Losses at the gene ends were 2 bases for V and 2 bases for J; bases not matched to a gene: 13.

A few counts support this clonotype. The CDR3 bases are TGTGCCAGCAGTGGAACGAGGAGGATCAACGAGCAGTTCTTC. Protein: CASSGTRRINEQFF. This chain links TRBV6-5 with TRBJ2-1; possible D gene TRBD2, 5 bases. V shed 5 bases and J shed 10 bases, with 18 bases lying between them. CDR3 size: 14 residues. Per germline, CDR1 MNHEY and CDR2 SVGAGI.

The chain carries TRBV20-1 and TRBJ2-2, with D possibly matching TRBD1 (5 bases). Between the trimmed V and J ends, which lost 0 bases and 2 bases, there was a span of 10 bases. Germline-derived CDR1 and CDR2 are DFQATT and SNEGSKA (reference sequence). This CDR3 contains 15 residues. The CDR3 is CSAREAGHNTGELFF. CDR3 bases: TGCAGTGCTAGAGAAGCAGGGCATAACACCGGGGAGCTGTTTTTT.

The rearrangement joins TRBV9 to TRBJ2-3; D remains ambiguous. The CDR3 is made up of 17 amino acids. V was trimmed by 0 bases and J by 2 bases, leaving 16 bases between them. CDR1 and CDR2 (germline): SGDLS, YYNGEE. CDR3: CASSVAVAWEDTDTQYF. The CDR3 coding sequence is TGTGCCAGCAGCGTAGCCGTTGCATGGGAAGACACAGATACGCAGTATTTT. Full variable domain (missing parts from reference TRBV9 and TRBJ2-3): DSGVTQTPKHLITATGQRVTLRCSPRSGDLSVYWYQQSLDQGLQFLIQYYNGEERAKGNILERFSAQQFPDLHSELNLSSLELGDSALYFCASSVAVAWEDTDTQYFGPGTRLTVL.

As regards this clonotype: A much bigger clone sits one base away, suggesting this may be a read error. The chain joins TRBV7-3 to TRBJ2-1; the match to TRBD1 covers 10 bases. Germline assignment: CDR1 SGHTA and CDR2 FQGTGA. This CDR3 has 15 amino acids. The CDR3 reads CARSSGQGVYNEQFF. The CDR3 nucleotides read TGTGCCAGAAGCTCCGGACAGGGGGTATACAATGAGCAGTTCTTC.

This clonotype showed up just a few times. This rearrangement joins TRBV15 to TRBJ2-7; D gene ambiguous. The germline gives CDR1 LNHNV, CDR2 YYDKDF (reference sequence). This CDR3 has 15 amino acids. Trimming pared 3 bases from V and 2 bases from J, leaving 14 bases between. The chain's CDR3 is CATSRSQVAAYEQYF. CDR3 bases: TGTGCCACCAGCAGGTCCCAGGTCGCTGCCTACGAGCAGTACTTC.

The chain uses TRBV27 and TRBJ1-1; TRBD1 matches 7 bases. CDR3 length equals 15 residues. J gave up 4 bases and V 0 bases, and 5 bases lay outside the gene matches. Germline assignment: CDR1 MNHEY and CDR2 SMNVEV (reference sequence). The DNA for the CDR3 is TGTGCCAGCAGTTTATCTGTCAGGGGGTTCACTGAAGCTTTCTTT. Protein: CASSLSVRGFTEAFF.

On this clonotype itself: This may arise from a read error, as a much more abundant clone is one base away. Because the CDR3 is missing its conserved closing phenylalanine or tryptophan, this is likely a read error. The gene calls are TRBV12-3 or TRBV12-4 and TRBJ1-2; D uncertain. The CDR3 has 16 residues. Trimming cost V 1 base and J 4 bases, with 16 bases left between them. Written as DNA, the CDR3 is TGTGCCAGCAGTTTAGGGGAGTCCGCCAATATCTATGGCTACACCTTA. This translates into CASSLGESANIYGYTL.

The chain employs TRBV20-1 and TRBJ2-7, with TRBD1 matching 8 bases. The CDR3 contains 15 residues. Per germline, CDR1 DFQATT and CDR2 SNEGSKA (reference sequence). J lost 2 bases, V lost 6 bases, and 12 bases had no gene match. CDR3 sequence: CSAAATGTGPYEQYF. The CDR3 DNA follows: TGCAGTGCCGCAGCTACCGGGACAGGTCCCTACGAGCAGTACTTC.

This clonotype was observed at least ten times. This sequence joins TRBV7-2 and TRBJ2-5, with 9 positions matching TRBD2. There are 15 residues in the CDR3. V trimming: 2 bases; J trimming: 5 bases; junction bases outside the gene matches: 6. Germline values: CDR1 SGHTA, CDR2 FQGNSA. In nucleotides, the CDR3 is TGTGCCAGCAGCTTAAGGCGGGGGGGCCGCGAGACCCAGTACTTC. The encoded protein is CASSLRRGGRETQYF.

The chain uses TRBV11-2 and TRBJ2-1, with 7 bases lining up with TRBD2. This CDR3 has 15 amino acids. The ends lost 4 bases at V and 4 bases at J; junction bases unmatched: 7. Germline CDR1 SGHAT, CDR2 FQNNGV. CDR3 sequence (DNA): TGTGCCAGCAGCTCCCGGGACTACCCTTACAATGAGCAGTTCTTC. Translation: CASSSRDYPYNEQFF.

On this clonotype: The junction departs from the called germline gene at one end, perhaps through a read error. CDR3 amino acids: CATSRDKRQGVF. CDR3 DNA: TGTGCCACCAGCAGAGATAAGAGACAGGGAGTTTTC. The chain uses TRBV15 and TRBJ2-1, with 7 bases identical to TRBD1. The length of the CDR3 is 12 residues. CDR1 is LNHNV and CDR2 is YYDKDF in the germline V gene (reference sequence).

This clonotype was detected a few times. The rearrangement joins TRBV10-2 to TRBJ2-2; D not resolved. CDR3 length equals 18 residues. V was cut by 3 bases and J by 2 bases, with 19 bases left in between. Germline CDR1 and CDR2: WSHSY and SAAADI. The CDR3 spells CASSEPDVLDFNTGELFF. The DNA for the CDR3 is TGCGCCAGCAGTGAACCCGACGTACTGGATTTCAACACCGGGGAGCTGTTTTTT.

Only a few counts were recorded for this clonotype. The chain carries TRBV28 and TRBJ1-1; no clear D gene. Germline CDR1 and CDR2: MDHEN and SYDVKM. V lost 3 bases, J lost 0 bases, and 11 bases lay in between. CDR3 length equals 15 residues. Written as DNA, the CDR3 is TGTGCCAGCAGTTTCCCGAGAGGTATGAACACTGAAGCTTTCTTT. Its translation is CASSFPRGMNTEAFF.

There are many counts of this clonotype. The CDR3 DNA follows: TGTGCCAGCAGTCATGGGCGAGGAGGGTATGGCTACACCTTC. Amino acids: CASSHGRGGYGYTF. The chain links TRBV27 to TRBJ1-2; D gene ambiguous. This CDR3 contains 14 residues. Germline V gene data show CDR1 as MNHEY and CDR2 as SMNVEV (reference sequence). Trimming took off 5 bases at V and 5 bases at J, with 15 bases between the two ends.

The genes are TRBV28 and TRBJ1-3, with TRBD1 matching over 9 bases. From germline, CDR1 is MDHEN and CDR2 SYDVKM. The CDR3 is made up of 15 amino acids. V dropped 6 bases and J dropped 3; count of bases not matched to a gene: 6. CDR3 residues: CASRPTGGDGNTIYF. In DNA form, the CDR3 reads TGTGCCAGCAGACCTACAGGGGGCGATGGAAACACCATATATTTT.

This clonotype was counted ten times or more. The CDR3 DNA follows: TGTGCCAGCAGCCAAGAAGATAGCGGGATCTCCTACGAGCAGTACTTC. Its protein product is CASSQEDSGISYEQYF. The rearrangement joins TRBV4-2 to TRBJ2-7, with 8 bases that match TRBD2. V was clipped by 0 bases and J by 0 bases; unmatched bases: 4. CDR1 LGHNA and CDR2 YNFKEQ come from the germline V gene. The CDR3 spans 16 residues.

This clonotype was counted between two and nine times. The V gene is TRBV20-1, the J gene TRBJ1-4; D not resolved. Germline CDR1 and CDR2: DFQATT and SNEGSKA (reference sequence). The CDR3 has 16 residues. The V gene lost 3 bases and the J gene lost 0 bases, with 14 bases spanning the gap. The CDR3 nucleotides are TGCAGTGCTAGCGGACTCATCGAGTCAACTAATGAAAAACTGTTTTTT. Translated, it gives CSASGLIESTNEKLFF.

This CDR3 is CASSDVRGSYEQYF. CDR3 sequence (DNA): TGTGCCAGCAGTGACGTGAGAGGGAGCTACGAGCAGTACTTC. This chain links TRBV2 with TRBJ2-7; D is perhaps TRBD2 (5 bases). V was clipped by 3 bases and J by 3 bases, with 12 bases between them. Per the germline V gene, CDR1 is SNHLY and CDR2 is FYNNEI. The CDR3 extends over 14 amino acids.

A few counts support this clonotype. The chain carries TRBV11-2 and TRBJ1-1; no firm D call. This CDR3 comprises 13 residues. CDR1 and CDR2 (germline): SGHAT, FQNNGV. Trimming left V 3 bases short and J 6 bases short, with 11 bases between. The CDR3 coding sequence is TGTGCCAGCAGCTTCCTCGAAAGCCCTGAAGCTTTCTTT. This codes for CASSFLESPEAFF.

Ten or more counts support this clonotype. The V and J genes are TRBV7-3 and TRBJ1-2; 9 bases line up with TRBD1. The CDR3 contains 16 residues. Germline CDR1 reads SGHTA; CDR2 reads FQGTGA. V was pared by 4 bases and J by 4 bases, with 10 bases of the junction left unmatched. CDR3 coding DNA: TGTGCCAGCAGCTCCGACGGACAGGGGCCTTTCTATGGCTACACCTTC. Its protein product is CASSSDGQGPFYGYTF.

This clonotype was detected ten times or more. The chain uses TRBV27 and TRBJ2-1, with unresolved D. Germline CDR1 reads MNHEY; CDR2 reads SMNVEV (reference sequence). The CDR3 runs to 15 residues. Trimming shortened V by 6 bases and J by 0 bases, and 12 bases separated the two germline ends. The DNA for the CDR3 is TGTGCCAGCAGCTTTAAACGGAGCTCCTACAATGAGCAGTTCTTC. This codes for CASSFKRSSYNEQFF.

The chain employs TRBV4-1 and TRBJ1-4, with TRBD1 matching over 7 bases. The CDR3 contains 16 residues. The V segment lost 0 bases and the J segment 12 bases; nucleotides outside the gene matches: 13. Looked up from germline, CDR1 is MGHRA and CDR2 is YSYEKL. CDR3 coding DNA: TGCGCCAGCAGCCAAGATGTCCGGGGAGGGGGCGCGGAACTGTTTTTT. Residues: CASSQDVRGGGAELFF.

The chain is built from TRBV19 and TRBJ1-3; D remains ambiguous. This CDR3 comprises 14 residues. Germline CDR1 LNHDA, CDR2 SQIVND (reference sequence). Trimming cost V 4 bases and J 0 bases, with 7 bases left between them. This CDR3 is CASSSSVSGNTIYF. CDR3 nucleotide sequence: TGTGCCAGTAGTAGTTCCGTCTCTGGAAACACCATATATTTT. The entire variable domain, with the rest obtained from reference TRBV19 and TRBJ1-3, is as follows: DGGITQSPKYLFRKEGQNVTLSCEQNLNHDAMYWYRQDPGQGLRLIYYSQIVNDFQKGDIAEGYSVSREKKESFPLTVTSAQKNPTAFYLCASSSSVSGNTIYFGEGSWLTVV.

The CDR3 loop reads CSASQGLSSYNSPLHF. The CDR3 DNA follows: TGCAGTGCTTCTCAGGGCCTAAGCTCCTATAATTCACCCCTCCACTTT. The chain uses TRBV20-1 and TRBJ1-6; D is perhaps TRBD1 (5 bases). This CDR3 has 16 amino acids. Per the germline V gene, CDR1 is DFQATT and CDR2 is SNEGSKA (reference sequence). The V end lost 5 bases, the J end lost 0 bases, and 14 bases lay between the germline ends.

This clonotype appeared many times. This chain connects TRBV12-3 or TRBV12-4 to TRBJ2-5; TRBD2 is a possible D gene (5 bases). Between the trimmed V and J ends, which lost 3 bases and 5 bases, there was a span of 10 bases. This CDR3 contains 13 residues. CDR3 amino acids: CASSLDGEETQYF. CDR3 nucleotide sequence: TGTGCCAGCAGTTTGGACGGGGAGGAGACCCAGTACTTC.

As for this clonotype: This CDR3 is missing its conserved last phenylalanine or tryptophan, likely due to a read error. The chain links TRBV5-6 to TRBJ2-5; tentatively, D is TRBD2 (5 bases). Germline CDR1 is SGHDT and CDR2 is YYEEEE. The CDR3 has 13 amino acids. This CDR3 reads CASILGAQETQYL. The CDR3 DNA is TGTGCCAGCATCTTGGGAGCTCAAGAGACCCAGTACTTA.

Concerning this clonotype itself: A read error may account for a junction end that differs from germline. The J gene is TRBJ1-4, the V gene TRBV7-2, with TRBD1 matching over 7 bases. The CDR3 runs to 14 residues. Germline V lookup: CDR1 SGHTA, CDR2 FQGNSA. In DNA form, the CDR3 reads TGTGCCAGCGGCTTAGGAGGGGGCGGCGAAAAACTGTTTTTT. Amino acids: CASGLGGGGEKLFF.